The 25 T cell receptor beta chains in this list originate from one sample, sequenced in a study of T-cell memory formation after mild COVID-19. TCRdb reprocessed the 5' RACE reads with MiXCR, giving one entry per CDR3 protein. Of approximately 580,000 distinct CDR3 sequences listed, 20% were seen once; the top ten hold approximately 12%. Sample: PBMCs or a T cell subset sorted from them (not recorded which). Receptor source: an adult woman who had mild COVID-19 (a few samples of this study predate the infection). Cell type and time point are not known.

Only a few counts were recorded for this clonotype. The rearrangement joins TRBV20-1 to TRBJ2-3; possible D gene TRBD2, 6 bases. Per germline, CDR1 DFQATT and CDR2 SNEGSKA (reference sequence). The CDR3 spans 15 residues. V lost 4 bases and J lost 0, with 14 bases in between. This CDR3 reads CSANKRAHSTDTQYF. The CDR3 DNA follows: TGCAGTGCTAATAAGCGGGCCCATAGCACAGATACGCAGTATTTT.

The table lists this clonotype with a few counts. This sequence joins TRBV27 and TRBJ1-1, with 8 bases aligning to TRBD1. CDR1 and CDR2 (germline): MNHEY, SMNVEV (reference sequence). The CDR3 covers 15 residues. Trimming removed 5 bases from V and 4 bases from J; junction bases left unmatched: 9. The CDR3 sequence is CASSNRQGYITEAFF. The CDR3 DNA sequence: TGTGCCAGCAGTAACCGACAGGGGTATATCACTGAAGCTTTCTTT.

This clonotype showed up many times. This chain joins TRBV11-2 and TRBJ2-7; D unresolved. Germline V lookup: CDR1 SGHAT, CDR2 FQNNGV. V was pared by 6 bases and J by 7 bases, with 10 bases between. CDR3 length equals 11 residues. CDR3 region: CASSYGREQYF. In DNA form, the CDR3 reads TGTGCCAGCAGTTACGGTCGTGAGCAGTACTTC.

The genes are TRBV20-1 and TRBJ2-1; 15 bases match TRBD2. V lost 0 bases and J lost 8; bases outside the gene matches: 8. In germline, CDR1 is DFQATT, CDR2 SNEGSKA (reference sequence). The CDR3 runs to 17 residues. This CDR3 is CSARDVGLAGGPDEQFF. The DNA for the CDR3 is TGCAGTGCTAGAGATGTTGGACTAGCGGGAGGGCCGGATGAGCAGTTCTTC.

This clonotype turned up a few times. The CDR3 DNA is TGCAGTGCTAGTTCGCCTGGCCGGATGAACACTGAAGCTTTCTTT. Protein product: CSASSPGRMNTEAFF. This rearrangement joins TRBV20-1 to TRBJ1-1; D is unclear. Per germline, CDR1 DFQATT and CDR2 SNEGSKA (reference sequence). V lost 3 bases and J lost 0, with 14 bases in between. The CDR3 sequence is 15 residues long.

The sample holds a few counts of this clonotype. The chain is built from TRBV6-2 or TRBV6-3 and TRBJ2-1; D is unresolved. Germline V lookup: CDR1 MNHEY, CDR2 SVGEGT. CDR3 length: 14 amino acids. The V gene lost 4 bases and the J gene lost 5 bases, with 12 bases spanning the gap. DNA for the CDR3: TGTGCCAGCAGTTGGTACAAGCCCCACAATGAGCAGTTCTTC. Its protein product is CASSWYKPHNEQFF.

This clonotype appeared a few times. V is TRBV5-1 and J is TRBJ1-3; D possibly corresponds to TRBD1 (5 bases). Trimming left V 7 bases short and J 0 bases short, with 11 bases between. The germline V gene encodes CDR1 SGHRS and CDR2 YFSETQ. The CDR3 has 14 amino acids. CDR3 sequence (DNA): TGCGCCAGCCGATGGGACGTCTCTGGAAACACCATATATTTT. Protein: CASRWDVSGNTIYF.

This chain connects TRBV9 to TRBJ1-4; 9 bases match TRBD1. Losses at the gene ends were 4 bases for V and 8 bases for J; bases not matched to a gene: 9. Germline V gives CDR1 SGDLS, CDR2 YYNGEE. The CDR3 is 15 amino acids. The CDR3 nucleotides read TGTGCCAGCAGCCCGGGGACAGGGATGGGGGAAAAACTGTTTTTT. Translation gives CASSPGTGMGEKLFF.

This clonotype appeared a few times. In DNA, the CDR3 is TGCAGTGCTAGTGGCCGGGACAGATGGGGTCCCCAGCATTTT. This gives the protein CSASGRDRWGPQHF. The chain is built from TRBV20-1 and TRBJ1-5, with TRBD1 matching 7 bases. Germline values: CDR1 DFQATT, CDR2 SNEGSKA (reference sequence). This CDR3 contains 14 residues. V lost 3 bases, J lost 10 bases, and 12 bases stayed unmatched.

This clonotype showed up just a few times. The chain links TRBV6-4 to TRBJ2-3, with a weak D call TRBD2 (6 bases). The CDR3 consists of 15 residues. V dropped 3 bases and J dropped 2 bases, with 12 bases sitting between them. From germline, CDR1 is MRHNA and CDR2 SNTAGT. The CDR3 DNA reads as TGTGCCAGCAGTGAACTTCCGGACTACACAGATACGCAGTATTTT. Translation: CASSELPDYTDTQYF.

The chain links TRBV30 to TRBJ2-2; weak D call: TRBD1 (6 bases). The V gene's germline CDR1 is GTSNPN and CDR2 SVGIG (reference sequence). This CDR3 is built from 14 residues. The germline V and J ends were trimmed by 0 bases and 2 bases, with 7 bases remaining between them. CDR3 sequence reads: CAWSVGANTGELFF. In nucleotides, the CDR3 is TGTGCCTGGAGTGTGGGGGCTAACACCGGGGAGCTGTTTTTT.

The V gene is TRBV4-1, the J gene TRBJ1-5, with D possibly matching TRBD1 (5 bases). Trimming cost V 6 bases and J 1 base, with 13 bases left between them. This CDR3 has 15 amino acids. Germline V gene data show CDR1 as MGHRA and CDR2 as YSYEKL. Here the CDR3 reads CASRPRVGSNQPQHF. The CDR3 bases are TGCGCCAGCAGGCCCAGGGTAGGGAGCAATCAGCCCCAGCATTTT.

This clonotype was recorded a few times. V gene TRBV6-5 combines with J gene TRBJ2-7; D is undetermined. This CDR3 comprises 14 residues. The ends were cut back, 0 bases at V and 5 bases at J, with 11 bases in the middle. Germline V gene sequence: CDR1 MNHEY, CDR2 SVGAGI. In nucleotides, the CDR3 is TGTGCCAGCAGTTACTCTGGCAGCTCGGACGAGCAGTACTTC. Amino acids: CASSYSGSSDEQYF.

V and J are TRBV7-8 and TRBJ2-5, with D perhaps TRBD1 (6 bases). V shed 5 bases and J shed 4 bases, with 14 bases lying between them. Germline V CDR1 and CDR2: SGHVS, FQNEAQ. The CDR3 is 14 amino acids. In DNA form, the CDR3 reads TGTGCCAGCAGCCCAGGGGCCGACCGAGAGACCCAGTACTTC. It is translated as CASSPGADRETQYF.

In this sample, this clonotype turned up many times. Germline is not matched at one junction end, which may reflect a read error. The rearrangement joins TRBV12-3 or TRBV12-4 to TRBJ2-7, with D hard to call. CDR3 length: 11 residues. The CDR3 DNA is TGCGCCAGCAGCTTGGGCCACGAGCAGTACTTC. Its translation is CASSLGHEQYF.

This rearrangement joins TRBV5-1 to TRBJ2-1; TRBD2 might be the D (5 bases). CDR3 length equals 14 residues. Trimming shortened V by 4 bases and J by 7 bases, and 15 bases separated the two germline ends. Germline V gene lookup returns CDR1 SGHRS and CDR2 YFSETQ. For the CDR3, the DNA is TGCGCCAGCAGCCCGCGGGTGGTGGGGAATGAGCAGTTCTTC. It yields the protein CASSPRVVGNEQFF.

This clonotype came up a few times. This chain uses TRBV7-6 with TRBJ2-7; tentatively, D is TRBD1 (5 bases). Per germline, CDR1 SGHVS and CDR2 FNYEAQ. The CDR3 covers 14 residues. V dropped 1 base and J dropped 1 base, with 8 bases sitting between them. The CDR3 spells CASSLEQGSYEQYF. In nucleotides, the CDR3 is TGTGCCAGCAGCTTAGAGCAGGGATCCTACGAGCAGTACTTC.

The chain joins TRBV7-9 to TRBJ2-7; possibly TRBD2 for D (7 bases). Per germline, CDR1 SEHNR and CDR2 FQNEAQ (reference sequence). The V end lost 4 bases, the J end lost 7 bases, and 20 bases lay between the germline ends. The CDR3 loop spans 15 amino acids. Here the CDR3 reads CASSWSGRPQGEQYF. The CDR3 DNA reads TGTGCCAGCAGCTGGTCCGGGAGGCCTCAGGGGGAGCAGTACTTC.

The J gene is TRBJ2-7, the V gene TRBV29-1; perhaps TRBD1 as D (5 bases). This CDR3 spans 12 amino acids. Germline loops: CDR1 SQVTM, CDR2 ANQGSEA. Trimming shortened V by 4 bases and J by 2 bases, and 9 bases separated the two germline ends. The CDR3 sequence: CSVVDRAYEQYF. CDR3 sequence (DNA): TGCAGCGTTGTTGACAGAGCCTACGAGCAGTACTTC.

This clonotype was recorded at least ten times. The V and J genes are TRBV5-1 and TRBJ2-1, with D perhaps TRBD1 or TRBD2 (5 bases each). With 3 bases removed from V and 5 bases from J, the gap between germline ends came to 6 bases. This CDR3 has 12 residues. Germline V gene sequence: CDR1 SGHRS, CDR2 YFSETQ. Here the CDR3 reads CASSSGHNEQFF. The CDR3 DNA follows: TGCGCCAGCAGCTCGGGGCACAATGAGCAGTTCTTC.

The chain has TRBV19 and TRBJ1-1; 9 bases are a match to TRBD1. Germline V gene data show CDR1 as LNHDA and CDR2 as SQIVND (reference sequence). The CDR3 extends over 16 amino acids. Trimming cost V 5 bases and J 1 base; bases outside gene matches: 8. Written as DNA, the CDR3 is TGTGCCAGTAGTCGGACAGGGGACGTAACGAACACTGAAGCTTTCTTT. Its protein product is CASSRTGDVTNTEAFF.

V and J are TRBV5-6 and TRBJ2-6; D unclear. V was trimmed by 1 base and J by 0 bases, leaving 11 bases between them. Looked up from germline, CDR1 is SGHDT and CDR2 is YYEEEE. This CDR3 is 17 amino acids long. The CDR3 region is CASSLLGSSSGANVLTF. DNA of the CDR3: TGTGCCAGCAGCTTGCTGGGGTCCTCCTCTGGGGCCAACGTCCTGACTTTC.

The chain couples TRBV7-9 to TRBJ2-3; perhaps TRBD1 as D (6 bases). The CDR3 covers 15 residues. Germline V gene lookup returns CDR1 SEHNR and CDR2 FQNEAQ (reference sequence). V was trimmed by 6 bases and J by 2 bases, leaving 15 bases between them. CDR3 sequence: CASRGPGVATDTQYF. The CDR3 DNA reads as TGTGCCAGCAGGGGTCCAGGGGTGGCCACAGATACGCAGTATTTT. Drawing the rest from reference TRBV7-9 and TRBJ2-3, the complete variable domain is DTGVSQNPRHKITKRGQNVTFRCDPISEHNRLYWYRQTLGQGPEFLTYFQNEAQLEKSRLLSDRFSAERPKGSFSTLEIQRTEQGDSAMYLCASRGPGVATDTQYFGPGTRLTVL.

This clonotype was seen many times. The chain has TRBV18 and TRBJ2-7; D ambiguous. Looked up from germline, CDR1 is KGHSH and CDR2 is LQKENI. CDR3 size: 13 residues. Between the trimmed V and J ends, which lost 3 bases and 0 bases, there was a span of 6 bases. CDR3 protein: CASSPLNSYEQYF. DNA for the CDR3: TGTGCCAGCTCACCCCTGAACTCCTACGAGCAGTACTTC.

This sequence joins TRBV7-2 and TRBJ2-1; 9 bases match TRBD1. The length of the CDR3 is 18 residues. Trimming removed 5 bases from V and 0 bases from J; junction bases left unmatched: 11. The germline V gene has CDR1 SGHTA and CDR2 FQGNSA. For the CDR3, the DNA is TGTGCCAGCAGCGCCCCGGGACAGGGTACAGGCTCCTACAATGAGCAGTTCTTC. It yields the protein CASSAPGQGTGSYNEQFF.